These 24 T cell receptor beta chains share one sample of origin, sequenced in a study of cytomegalovirus exposure and HLA in healthy donors. PCR used 60 Vbeta primers and 13 Jbeta primers. Generated by immunoSEQ multiplex PCR, the TCRdb table keeps only in-frame clones and is missing some. This sample carries 180,000 or so clones, around 80% of them seen once, and the ten largest clones take approximately 1.4%. Sequencing was done on a sample of PBMCs. Every receptor here comes from a man younger than 35 in good health and CMV-seronegative.

This clone was picked up a small number of times. The rearrangement links TRBV27 to TRBJ2-2, with a weak D call TRBD1 (6 bases). The CDR3 is 15 amino acids. CDR1 MNHEY and CDR2 SMNVEV come from the germline V gene (reference sequence). V gave up 4 bases and J gave up 2 bases, with 11 bases separating them. CDR3 sequence reads: CASSSQQGNTGELFF. DNA of the CDR3: TGTGCCAGCAGTTCGCAACAGGGTAACACCGGGGAGCTGTTTTTT.

J is TRBJ2-1 and V is TRBV19; 9 nucleotides line up with TRBD2. The CDR3 covers 17 residues. V lost 0 bases to trimming and J lost 4 bases; unmatched junction nucleotides: 7. The germline gives CDR1 LNHDA, CDR2 SQIVND (reference sequence). This CDR3 reads CASSIDGSGRPYNEQFF. As DNA, the CDR3 is TGTGCCAGTAGTATAGATGGGAGCGGGAGGCCATACAATGAGCAGTTCTTC.

V is TRBV11-3 and J is TRBJ2-7; D is unresolved. Germline V gene data show CDR1 as SGHNT and CDR2 as YENEEA. Trimming took off 3 bases at V and 5 bases at J, with 11 bases between the two ends. CDR3 size: 13 residues. The CDR3 DNA reads TGTGCCAGCAGCTTCGAGGCGGAAAACGAGCAGTACTTC. As protein: CASSFEAENEQYF.

The rearrangement joins TRBV4-1 to TRBJ1-3; the D is unclear. The germline V and J ends were trimmed by 4 bases and 3 bases, with 7 bases remaining between them. This CDR3 is built from 13 residues. Germline loops: CDR1 MGHRA, CDR2 YSYEKL. The chain's CDR3 is CASSPRGGNTIYF. The CDR3 nucleotides read TGCGCCAGCAGCCCCCGGGGTGGAAACACCATATATTTT.

This clone appeared a single time. This chain links TRBV4-3 with TRBJ2-6, with TRBD1 matching 7 bases. In germline, CDR1 is LGHNA, CDR2 YSLEER. V lost 4 bases, J lost 1 base, and 13 bases stayed unmatched. The CDR3 length is 19 residues. In nucleotides, the CDR3 is TGCGCCAGCAGCCGAGGTCGGGGACAGTGGGAGTCTGGGGCCAACGTCCTGACTTTC. Translation gives CASSRGRGQWESGANVLTF.

This chain links TRBV7-9 with TRBJ1-2; D not certain. Germline V CDR1 and CDR2: SEHNR, FQNEAQ (reference sequence). The V gene lost 2 bases and the J gene lost 0 bases, with 13 bases spanning the gap. The CDR3 has 16 amino acids. DNA of the CDR3: TGTGCCAGCAGCTTAAGTCCCAAGGAGACTAACTATGGCTACACCTTC. It yields the protein CASSLSPKETNYGYTF.

The chain employs TRBV7-2 and TRBJ1-1; no clear D gene. The CDR3 is 13 residues long. Looked up from germline, CDR1 is SGHTA and CDR2 is FQGNSA. Trimming took off 5 bases at V and 7 bases at J, with 14 bases between the two ends. CDR3 nucleotide sequence: TGTGCCAGCAGCCAACGGGGTAAGAGTGAAGCTTTCTTT. This sequence encodes CASSQRGKSEAFF. The variable domain in full, completed from reference TRBV7-2 and TRBJ1-1, reads GAGVSQSPSNKVTEKGKDVELRCDPISGHTALYWYRQSLGQGLEFLIYFQGNSAPDKSGLPSDRFSAERTGGSVSTLTIQRTQQEDSAVYLCASSQRGKSEAFFGQGTRLTVV.

The chain recombines TRBV30 with TRBJ1-5; 7 nucleotides line up with TRBD1. V shed 4 bases and J 2 bases; nucleotides not matched to a gene: 8. The germline CDR1 and CDR2 sequences are GTSNPN and SVGIG (reference sequence). The CDR3 runs 15 residues. CDR3 sequence (DNA): TGTGCCTGGAAATGGGATGGACAGGGCAATCAGCCCCAGCATTTT. This encodes CAWKWDGQGNQPQHF.

This clone has more than one count but fewer than ten. The chain joins TRBV5-6 to TRBJ1-2, with 7 bases identical to TRBD1. Losses at the gene ends were 5 bases for V and 3 bases for J; bases not matched to a gene: 4. The CDR3 is made up of 13 amino acids. Germline lookup yields CDR1 SGHDT and CDR2 YYEEEE. CDR3 sequence reads: CASSRQGYYGYTF. Here the CDR3 DNA reads TGTGCCAGCAGTAGACAGGGTTACTATGGCTACACCTTC.

The rearrangement links TRBV18 to TRBJ2-2; TRBD2 aligns across 8 bases. The trim removed 3 bases at V and 7 bases at J, leaving 13 bases unmatched. CDR3 length: 17 amino acids. Germline CDR1 is KGHSH and CDR2 is LQKENI. The CDR3 region has the DNA TGTGCCAGCTCACCCGGACGGGGGGGCCAAAGGGTCGGGGAGCTGTTTTTT. This codes for CASSPGRGGQRVGELFF. The whole variable domain, filled in from reference TRBV18 and TRBJ2-2, reads NAGVMQNPRHLVRRRGQEARLRCSPMKGHSHVYWYRQLPEEGLKFMVYLQKENIIDESGMPKERFSAEFPKEGPSILRIQQVVRGDSAAYFCASSPGRGGQRVGELFFGEGSRLTVL.

J is TRBJ2-1 and V is TRBV7-9, with TRBD2 matching 8 bases. The CDR3 covers 16 residues. With 11 bases clipped from V and 0 bases from J, the junction kept 12 bases outside the gene matches. Germline values: CDR1 SEHNR, CDR2 FQNEAQ (reference sequence). The CDR3 coding sequence is TGTGCCGACGGACCGGGCGGGGGGAGCTCCTACAATGAGCAGTTCTTC. It translates to CADGPGGGSSYNEQFF.

The CDR3 region has the DNA TGTGCCAGCAGCTTAGCGCTAGGGGGAGGGCTAAGCACAGATACGCAGTATTTT. This gives the protein CASSLALGGGLSTDTQYF. This chain joins TRBV7-9 and TRBJ2-3, with D perhaps TRBD2 (7 bases). V shed 0 bases and J shed 0 bases, with 16 bases lying between them. This CDR3 has 18 amino acids. Looked up from germline, CDR1 is SEHNR and CDR2 is FQNEAQ (reference sequence). Using reference TRBV7-9 and TRBJ2-3 for the parts outside the CDR3, the full variable domain is DTGVSQNPRHKITKRGQNVTFRCDPISEHNRLYWYRQTLGQGPEFLTYFQNEAQLEKSRLLSDRFSAERPKGSFSTLEIQRTEQGDSAMYLCASSLALGGGLSTDTQYFGPGTRLTVL.

J is TRBJ2-7 and V is TRBV7-3; D is possibly TRBD1 (7 bases). Germline CDR1 and CDR2: SGHTA and FQGTGA. CDR3 length: 12 amino acids. Trimming cost V 5 bases and J 6 bases, with 11 bases left between them. DNA of the CDR3: TGTGCCAGCAGCCCCCAGGGGGGCGAGCAGTACTTC. Translation gives CASSPQGGEQYF.

The rearrangement joins TRBV6-6 to TRBJ2-4, with D tentatively TRBD1 (6 bases). This CDR3 region has 16 residues. Trimming cost V 5 bases and J 1 base, with 15 bases left between them. Germline loops: CDR1 MNHNY, CDR2 SVGAGI (reference sequence). This CDR3 reads CASSRTAQGAKNIQYF. The CDR3 bases are TGTGCCAGCAGTAGGACAGCCCAGGGGGCCAAAAACATTCAGTACTTC.

This chain joins TRBV6-6 and TRBJ1-1; 10 bases match TRBD1. The CDR3 loop spans 15 amino acids. J lost 5 bases, V lost 2 bases, and 5 bases had no gene match. Germline V gives CDR1 MNHNY, CDR2 SVGAGI (reference sequence). The CDR3 protein is CASSYRTGGWTEAFF. The DNA of the CDR3 is TGTGCCAGCAGTTACCGGACAGGGGGTTGGACTGAAGCTTTCTTT.

This clone was seen a few times. The V call is TRBV7-9, the J call TRBJ1-1; D possibly corresponds to TRBD1 (5 bases). The CDR3 extends over 13 amino acids. The germline V and J ends were trimmed by 7 bases and 5 bases, with 14 bases remaining between them. Looked up from germline, CDR1 is SEHNR and CDR2 is FQNEAQ (reference sequence). The CDR3 DNA sequence: TGTGCCAGCACCCCGGAGGGGAGAACTGAAGCTTTCTTT. This sequence encodes CASTPEGRTEAFF.

This chain uses TRBV18 with TRBJ2-7, with D possibly TRBD1 on 5 matching bases. The V gene's germline CDR1 is KGHSH and CDR2 LQKENI. The CDR3 extends over 16 amino acids. The V end was cut by 2 bases, the J end by 7 bases, with 21 bases between. The CDR3 nucleotides read TGTGCCAGCTCACCAAGGCCGGTCCCTCAGGGCCTGGAGCAGTACTTC. Translation gives CASSPRPVPQGLEQYF.

The chain links TRBV28 to TRBJ2-5; weak D call: TRBD2 (5 bases). CDR1 is MDHEN and CDR2 is SYDVKM in the germline V gene. This CDR3 has 14 residues. Trimming stripped 3 bases from V and 7 bases from J, with 15 bases between. The CDR3 reads CASSFSDWSGTQYF. CDR3 DNA: TGTGCCAGCAGTTTCTCGGACTGGTCCGGGACCCAGTACTTC. Together with reference TRBV28 and TRBJ2-5, the CDR3 gives the full variable domain: DVKVTQSSRYLVKRTGEKVFLECVQDMDHENMFWYRQDPGLGLRLIYFSYDVKMKEKGDIPEGYSVSREKKERFSLILESASTNQTSMYLCASSFSDWSGTQYFGPGTRLLVL.

V and J are TRBV6-6 and TRBJ2-7; 9 bases agree with TRBD1. Germline CDR1 reads MNHNY; CDR2 reads SVGAGI (reference sequence). The CDR3 runs to 14 residues. The V and J ends lost 6 bases and 3 bases, in that order; junction bases with no gene match: 6. The CDR3 protein is CASRNWDRDYEQYF. Written as DNA, the CDR3 is TGTGCCAGCAGGAACTGGGACAGGGACTACGAGCAGTACTTC.

The genes are TRBV11-2 and TRBJ2-1, with 9 bases fitting TRBD2. Germline lookup yields CDR1 SGHAT and CDR2 FQNNGV. The CDR3 runs 16 residues. J lost 8 bases, V lost 5 bases, and 13 bases had no gene match. CDR3 DNA sequence: TGTGCCAGCAGCCCGAGGCGGCGGGGGGGTGGCGATGAGCAGTTCTTC. Encoded protein: CASSPRRRGGGDEQFF.

This clone was seen a few times. The J gene is TRBJ2-7, the V gene TRBV6-6; TRBD1 matches at 8 bases. Germline-derived CDR1 and CDR2 are MNHNY and SVGAGI (reference sequence). The CDR3 runs 13 residues. The trim removed 8 bases at V and 2 bases at J, leaving 5 bases unmatched. The CDR3 sequence is CASATTGAYEQYF. The CDR3 bases are TGTGCCAGCGCCACGACAGGGGCCTACGAGCAGTACTTC.

The table lists this clone with a few counts. The J gene is TRBJ1-1, the V gene TRBV29-1; TRBD1 agrees at 11 bases. The J segment lost 3 bases and the V segment lost 7 bases, leaving 4 bases of the junction unmatched. CDR3 size: 13 residues. In germline, CDR1 is SQVTM, CDR2 ANQGSEA. This CDR3 is CSAGTGGHTEAFF. The CDR3 nucleotides read TGCAGCGCAGGGACAGGGGGACACACTGAAGCTTTCTTT.

The chain combines TRBV9 with TRBJ2-7; possible D gene TRBD2, 5 bases. The CDR3 extends over 15 amino acids. Germline CDR1 SGDLS, CDR2 YYNGEE. Trimming left V 0 bases short and J 1 base short, with 11 bases between. The DNA for the CDR3 is TGTGCCAGCAGCGTAGGGCTCGGGGAGTCCTACGAGCAGTACTTC. Protein: CASSVGLGESYEQYF. Full variable domain (outside the CDR3, taken from reference TRBV9 and TRBJ2-7): DSGVTQTPKHLITATGQRVTLRCSPRSGDLSVYWYQQSLDQGLQFLIQYYNGEERAKGNILERFSAQQFPDLHSELNLSSLELGDSALYFCASSVGLGESYEQYFGPGTRLTVT.

CDR3 DNA: TGTGCCAGCAGCATGACGTTGAGGCAGGGGGCGAATGGCTACACCTTC. It is translated as CASSMTLRQGANGYTF. The rearrangement joins TRBV5-6 to TRBJ1-2; 8 positions agree with TRBD1. In germline, CDR1 is SGHDT, CDR2 YYEEEE. The CDR3 contains 16 residues. With 4 bases clipped from V and 6 bases from J, the junction kept 14 bases outside the gene matches.